These T cell receptor beta chains were read from a single sample in a study of CD8+CD57+ T cells in acquired aplastic anemia. Each CDR3 protein is one row after TCRdb ran MiXCR on the reads. This table has approximately 300,000 distinct CDR3 sequences, 45% to 65% appearing once. Sequenced input: sorted CD4+, CD8+, or CD8+CD57+ T cells (not recorded which) from PBMCs. Receptors originate from a human donor with aplastic anemia. CDR3s include the opening cysteine and the closing phenylalanine or tryptophan. The order of the fields is J gene, V gene, clone size, D gene, CDR3 DNA, CDR3 protein. D genes are given only for firm matches. Rows may omit the clone size; those that give it use once, few, many or a size class.

TRBJ2-2,TRBV7-8,many,-,TGTGCCAGCAGCCAAGGCGCCTGGGGCACCGGGGAGCTGTTTTTT,CASSQGAWGTGELFF
TRBJ2-1,TRBV24-1,-,-,TGTGCCACCAGTGATCCCACCAAATCGCATGAGCAGTTCTTC,CATSDPTKSHEQFF
TRBJ1-5,TRBV7-2,-,-,TGTGCCAGCAGCTCTAACGCCGACGGGCAGCCCCAGCATTTT,CASSSNADGQPQHF
TRBJ1-2,TRBV29-1,once,-,TGCAGCGTTGAAGCCTCAGACAGAGGATATGGCTACACCTTC,CSVEASDRGYGYTF
TRBJ2-7,TRBV15,-,TRBD2,TGTGCCACCAGCAGTGCGGCTAGCGGCTCCTACGAGCAGTACTTC,CATSSAASGSYEQYF
TRBJ2-7,TRBV5-8,many,TRBD2,TGTGCCAGCAGCCTACGGACTAGTCTTCCCGAGCAGTACTTC,CASSLRTSLPEQYF
TRBJ1-2,TRBV12-3/TRBV12-4,many,-,TGTGCCAGCAGGATACAGGGTTACTATGGCTACACCTTC,CASRIQGYYGYTF
TRBJ2-5,TRBV9,many,TRBD1,TGTGCCAGCAGGGGACAGGGAGAAGAGACCCAGTACTTC,CASRGQGEETQYF
TRBJ2-1,TRBV20-1,-,-,TGCAGTGGGGCGGGCGGAAAAGGGTATGAGCAGTTCTTC,CSGAGGKGYEQFF
TRBJ1-2,TRBV12-3/TRBV12-4,once,TRBD1,TGTGCCAGCAGTTTTCCACCGACAGGGCCCGGGGCTAACTATGGCTACACCTTC,CASSFPPTGPGANYGYTF
TRBJ1-2,TRBV20-1,few,-,TGCAGTGCTCCTAAGGACGGCTATGGCTACACCTTC,CSAPKDGYGYTF
TRBJ2-2,TRBV11-2,-,-,TGTGCCAGCAGCTTAGCTCCAGGGTTGAACACCGGGGAGCTGTTTTTT,CASSLAPGLNTGELFF